These 22 T cell receptor beta chains were sequenced from one sample in a study of cytotoxic CD8 clonotypes in ibrutinib-treated CLL (dated by TCRdb to the early 2020s). The intended sense of this specimen's time point label: progressive disease on ibrutinib. The protocol used for the library was the immunoSEQ multiplex PCR assay. This is the immuneACCESS table as TCRdb keeps it, with only in-frame sequences that have V and J called. A part of the clones is gone; compared with another copy, unresolved V genes explain less than half, and the rest is unexplained. The sample table shows approximately 280,000 clones, and around 77% are seen once. The ten largest clones capture around 6% of the sample. The sequencing here drew on PBMCs, taken at disease progression, from a patient treated with ibrutinib. The receptors were sampled from a human donor with chronic lymphocytic leukemia.

V and J are TRBV2 and TRBJ1-1, with 8 bases identical to TRBD1. Trimming took 8 bases from V and 1 from J; bases not matched to a gene: 3. The CDR3 is made up of 13 amino acids. Germline CDR1 and CDR2: SNHLY and FYNNEI. The CDR3 sequence: CASLGQGNTEAFF. In DNA, the CDR3 is TGTGCCAGCCTCGGACAGGGGAACACTGAAGCTTTCTTT.

This chain connects TRBV7-8 to TRBJ1-3; 9 positions match TRBD1. This CDR3 is 18 amino acids long. Germline CDR1 and CDR2: SGHVS and FQNEAQ. The V gene end was trimmed by 2 bases and the J gene end by 4 bases; junction bases not matched to a gene: 12. The DNA for the CDR3 is TGTGCCAGCAGCTTAATCAGAGCCGGGGACAGGGCCGGAAACACCATATATTTT. This translates into CASSLIRAGDRAGNTIYF. Full variable domain (remainder filled in from reference TRBV7-8 and TRBJ1-3): GAGVSQSPRYKVAKRGQDVALRCDPISGHVSLFWYQQALGQGPEFLTYFQNEAQLDKSGLPSDRFFAERPEGSVSTLKIQRTQQEDSAVYLCASSLIRAGDRAGNTIYFGEGSWLTVV.

The V gene is TRBV29-1, the J gene TRBJ1-2, with D uncertain. This CDR3 is built from 13 residues. The V end lost 2 bases, the J end lost 7 bases, and 14 bases lay between the germline ends. Germline-derived CDR1 and CDR2 are SQVTM and ANQGSEA. The CDR3 loop is CSVERGLLGGYTF. CDR3 in DNA: TGCAGCGTTGAACGAGGTCTTTTGGGTGGCTACACCTTC.

This sequence joins TRBV28 and TRBJ2-7; 9 bases are a match to TRBD2. The CDR3 loop spans 16 amino acids. Germline lookup yields CDR1 MDHEN and CDR2 SYDVKM. Germline trimming cut 4 bases from V and 0 bases from J; bases unmatched to any gene: 7. DNA for the CDR3: TGTGCCAGCAGTTCTTATCTAGCGGGGACCTCCTACGAGCAGTACTTC. Its translation: CASSSYLAGTSYEQYF.

This clone was counted only a few times. V usage is TRBV18 and J usage is TRBJ2-5, with TRBD1 matching 9 bases. The CDR3 is 16 residues long. CDR1 and CDR2 (germline): KGHSH, LQKENI. The V segment lost 2 bases and the J segment 5 bases; nucleotides outside the gene matches: 9. CDR3 nucleotides: TGTGCCAGCTCACCAGTTGGGGGGACAGGGCTCGAGACCCAGTACTTC. Protein: CASSPVGGTGLETQYF.

This chain joins TRBV7-8 and TRBJ2-5, with D perhaps matching TRBD2 (6 bases). CDR3 length: 16 amino acids. V was clipped by 1 base and J by 1 base, with 13 bases between them. Germline V gene data show CDR1 as SGHVS and CDR2 as FQNEAQ. CDR3 sequence: CASSLVRRGIQETQYF. The CDR3 DNA is TGTGCCAGCAGCTTAGTACGGCGCGGGATCCAAGAGACCCAGTACTTC.

This sequence joins TRBV7-3 and TRBJ1-6; 9 bases are shared with TRBD1. J was trimmed by 7 bases and V by 2 bases; bases with no gene match: 3. Germline CDR1 is SGHTA and CDR2 is FQGTGA. The CDR3 contains 15 residues. CDR3 sequence reads: CASSLSGTGNSPLHF. The CDR3, as DNA: TGTGCCAGCAGCTTATCAGGGACAGGGAATTCACCCCTCCACTTT. The full variable domain, its missing parts supplied by reference TRBV7-3 and TRBJ1-6, is GAGVSQTPSNKVTEKGKYVELRCDPISGHTALYWYRQSLGQGPEFLIYFQGTGAADDSGLPNDRFFAVRPEGSVSTLKIQRTERGDSAVYLCASSLSGTGNSPLHFGNGTRLTVT.

The chain combines TRBV7-3 with TRBJ2-1; D gene unclear. The V end lost 3 bases, the J end lost 1 base, and 13 bases lay between the germline ends. The CDR3 length is 16 residues. CDR1 and CDR2 from the germline V gene are SGHTA and FQGTGA. CDR3 sequence: CASSLTASLSYNEQFF. DNA for the CDR3: TGTGCCAGCAGCTTGACGGCTTCCCTTTCCTACAATGAGCAGTTCTTC.

The rearrangement joins TRBV28 to TRBJ2-7; D gene uncertain. This CDR3 is 12 amino acids long. V lost 3 bases to trimming and J lost 1 base, with 4 bases between them. The V gene's germline CDR1 is MDHEN and CDR2 SYDVKM. CDR3 DNA sequence: TGTGCCAGCAGTTTCTTATCCTACGAGCAGTACTTC. Residues: CASSFLSYEQYF.

The chain carries TRBV7-3 and TRBJ2-7, with 8 bases matching TRBD1. Per germline, CDR1 SGHTA and CDR2 FQGTGA. The ends lost 5 bases at V and 1 base at J; junction bases unmatched: 4. This CDR3 spans 14 amino acids. The CDR3 here is CASSPGQASYEQYF. The CDR3 DNA follows: TGTGCCAGCAGCCCGGGACAGGCGTCCTACGAGCAGTACTTC. Full variable domain (outside the CDR3, taken from reference TRBV7-3 and TRBJ2-7): GAGVSQTPSNKVTEKGKYVELRCDPISGHTALYWYRQSLGQGPEFLIYFQGTGAADDSGLPNDRFFAVRPEGSVSTLKIQRTERGDSAVYLCASSPGQASYEQYFGPGTRLTVT.

The rearrangement uses TRBV19 and TRBJ1-5, with D perhaps TRBD1 (5 bases). Germline V gene lookup returns CDR1 LNHDA and CDR2 SQIVND (reference sequence). Trimming took 7 bases from V and 4 from J, leaving 8 bases between them. The CDR3 consists of 12 residues. For the CDR3, the DNA is TGTGCCAGTAATGGGGGAAATCAGCCCCAGCATTTT. This gives the protein CASNGGNQPQHF.

This clone occurred a few times. The V call is TRBV7-8, the J call TRBJ2-7; 9 positions match TRBD2. Trimming removed 5 bases from V and 2 bases from J; junction bases left unmatched: 7. The CDR3 has 15 residues. Germline values: CDR1 SGHVS, CDR2 FQNEAQ. Written as DNA, the CDR3 is TGTGCCAGCAGCCCGAGAAGACTAGCGGCCTACGAGCAGTACTTC. Amino acids: CASSPRRLAAYEQYF.

Regarding this clone: Other DNA sequences within the sample encode an identical CDR3. The rearrangement links TRBV19 to TRBJ2-7; D ambiguous. Trimming took 1 base from V and 3 from J, leaving 4 bases between them. This CDR3 is built from 12 residues. Germline V gene data show CDR1 as LNHDA and CDR2 as SQIVND (reference sequence). In DNA, the CDR3 is TGTGCCAGTAGTATAGGGGGCTACGAGCAGTACTTC. This codes for CASSIGGYEQYF.

Only a few counts were recorded for this clone. This chain uses TRBV9 with TRBJ2-7; 9 bases align to TRBD2. Unmatched junction bases numbered 10, after V lost 0 bases and J lost 6 bases. The CDR3 sequence is 16 residues long. In germline, CDR1 is SGDLS, CDR2 YYNGEE. CDR3 in DNA: TGTGCCAGCAGCGTAGATCCAGCGGGGGGACTGGGCGAGCAGTACTTC. Translating gives CASSVDPAGGLGEQYF. Combining the CDR3 with reference TRBV9 and TRBJ2-7 gives the whole variable domain DSGVTQTPKHLITATGQRVTLRCSPRSGDLSVYWYQQSLDQGLQFLIQYYNGEERAKGNILERFSAQQFPDLHSELNLSSLELGDSALYFCASSVDPAGGLGEQYFGPGTRLTVT.

The chain is built from TRBV18 and TRBJ2-5; D remains ambiguous. Germline CDR1 and CDR2: KGHSH and LQKENI. V was cut by 3 bases and J by 1 base, with 9 bases left in between. The CDR3 is 14 amino acids. The CDR3: CASSPLVAQETQYF. DNA for the CDR3: TGTGCCAGCTCACCCTTGGTGGCCCAAGAGACCCAGTACTTC.

This sequence joins TRBV10-1 and TRBJ1-1; maybe TRBD1 (5 bases). CDR3 length: 14 amino acids. Germline V gives CDR1 WNHNN, CDR2 SYGVQD (reference sequence). V was pared by 0 bases and J by 6 bases, with 11 bases between. CDR3 in amino acids: CASSESIWGAEAFF. As DNA, the CDR3 is TGCGCCAGCAGTGAGTCAATATGGGGGGCTGAAGCTTTCTTT.

This rearrangement joins TRBV19 to TRBJ2-7; 8 bases agree with TRBD1. This CDR3 region has 13 residues. With V trimmed by 6 bases and J by 3 bases, 4 bases remained unmatched. CDR1 LNHDA and CDR2 SQIVND come from the germline V gene (reference sequence). The CDR3 here is CASSWTGYYEQYF. The CDR3 DNA follows: TGTGCCAGTAGCTGGACAGGGTACTACGAGCAGTACTTC.

The chain combines TRBV5-1 with TRBJ2-7; possible D gene TRBD2, 6 bases. Between the trimmed V and J ends, which lost 5 bases and 0 bases, there was a span of 12 bases. CDR1 is SGHRS, CDR2 YFSETQ, per germline. CDR3 length equals 14 residues. CDR3 amino acids: CASRGGHFSYEQYF. The CDR3 region has the DNA TGCGCCAGCAGAGGAGGGCACTTCTCCTACGAGCAGTACTTC.

The chain recombines TRBV7-6 with TRBJ2-3; 15 bases agree with TRBD2. The CDR3 is made up of 17 amino acids. Germline CDR1 and CDR2: SGHVS and FNYEAQ. The trim removed 5 bases at V and 4 bases at J, leaving 7 bases unmatched. This CDR3 is CASSHRTSGRVADTQYF. Written as DNA, the CDR3 is TGTGCCAGCAGCCACAGGACTAGCGGGAGGGTGGCAGATACGCAGTATTTT.

The chain combines TRBV4-1 with TRBJ2-7, with D tentatively TRBD1 or TRBD2 (5 bases each). Trimming removed 1 base from V and 6 bases from J, with 16 bases in between. This CDR3 is 15 amino acids long. Germline-derived CDR1 and CDR2 are MGHRA and YSYEKL. The CDR3 spells CASSQGLLTRGEQYF. The CDR3 DNA sequence: TGCGCCAGCAGCCAAGGACTTCTCACTAGGGGCGAGCAGTACTTC.

The rearrangement links TRBV2 to TRBJ2-7, with a possible D match to TRBD1 (5 bases). The germline gives CDR1 SNHLY, CDR2 FYNNEI. V was clipped by 4 bases and J by 7 bases, with 14 bases between them. This CDR3 is built from 13 residues. CDR3 bases: TGTGCCAGCAGTGTGGAAGGGGTACGGGAGCAGTACTTC. This sequence encodes CASSVEGVREQYF.

V gene TRBV6-5 combines with J gene TRBJ2-5; tentatively, D is TRBD1 (6 bases). V was shortened by 6 bases and J by 3 bases, with 17 bases between the two germline ends. Germline V lookup: CDR1 MNHEY, CDR2 SVGAGI. CDR3 size: 15 residues. CDR3 in DNA: TGTGCCAGCAGCCTAGACAGGAGCCCCGAAGAGACCCAGTACTTC. This encodes CASSLDRSPEETQYF.